This T cell receptor beta chain is from a study of blood T cell repertoires in COVID-19. The overall study: Acute-phase and convalescent COVID-19 samples originated in the United States, Italy and Spain. The analysed material was cDNA or gDNA that came from T cells, B-cell-depleted T cells, or PBMCs.

V lost 4 bases and J lost 9; bases outside the gene matches: 4. Germline CDR1 reads SGHRS; CDR2 reads YFSETQ. The CDR3 consists of 12 residues. In the authors' workflow: Amplification from reference gene primers served as the basis for estimated nucleated cell counts. The protocol was immunoSEQ multiplex PCR, while the TCRdb copy is restricted to in-frame clones and leaves out a portion. D and trimming were read from the DNA, whereas the V and J calls and clone size are those reported in that table. The data contain 110,000 or so clones, approximately 80% of them seen just once; the ten biggest clones take up 2% to 3%.

The chain employs TRBV5-1 and TRBJ2-5, with 9 bases fitting TRBD1. Sequenced sample: peripheral blood. This TCR was sampled from a middle-aged man with acute or convalescent COVID-19. In DNA form, the CDR3 reads TGCGCCAGCAGCCGGGACAGGGAGGCCCAGTACTTC. Translating it yields CASSRDREAQYF.